These T cell receptor beta chains were read from a single sample in a study of PD-1 blockade in classical Hodgkin lymphoma. Assay: immunoSEQ multiplex PCR; the TCRdb copy retains only in-frame clones and omits some. The sample records about 30,000 clones, approximately 80% being singletons. The input for sequencing was CD4+ T cells from blood, taken before the fourth cycle of nivolumab. Every receptor here comes from a human donor with classical Hodgkin lymphoma. The conserved cysteine and the conserved F or W are not part of the CDR3 here. Expanded clones get a size class; other rows say once, few or many, or leave the size out.

NA TRBV6-1 ASVIGMAYTEAF
once TRBV29-1 SLPSTGGETQY
NA TRBV4-1 ASTLAGQGGHEQY
NA TRBV5-1 ASSTTGSSNQPQH
few TRBV4-1 ASSQRNTGELF
few TRBV9 ASSVATGGTQY
once TRBV9 ASSVGSAGATGNTIY
few TRBV10-3 AISADRDHSPLH
once TRBV4-2 ASSQELAGGAYQETQY
NA TRBV5-1 ASSLIHGNTEAF
NA TRBV5-1 ASSLGQGRVETQY
NA TRBV11-3 ASSLDPWDETQY
NA TRBV5-5 ASSLQGGAYGYT
NA TRBV7-9 ASSSWTSDYNEQF